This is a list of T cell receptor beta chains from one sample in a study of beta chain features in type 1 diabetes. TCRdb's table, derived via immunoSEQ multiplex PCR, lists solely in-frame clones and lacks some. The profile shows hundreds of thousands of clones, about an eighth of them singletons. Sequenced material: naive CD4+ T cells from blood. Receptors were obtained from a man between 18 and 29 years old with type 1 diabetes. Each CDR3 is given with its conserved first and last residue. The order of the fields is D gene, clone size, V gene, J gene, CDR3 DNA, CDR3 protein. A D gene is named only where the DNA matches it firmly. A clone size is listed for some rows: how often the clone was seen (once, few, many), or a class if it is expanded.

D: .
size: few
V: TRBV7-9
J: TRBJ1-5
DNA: TGTGCCAGCAGCTTAAGTGAGGGGCTCGGCAATCAGCCCCAGCATTTT
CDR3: CASSLSEGLGNQPQHF

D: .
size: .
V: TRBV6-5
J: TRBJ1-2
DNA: TGTGCCAGCAGTTCCGGGACACGGCTTTCTCAAGGCTACACCTTC
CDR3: CASSSGTRLSQGYTF

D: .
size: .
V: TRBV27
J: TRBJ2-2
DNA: TGTGCCAGCAGAATCGGCAGGGTCGGGACAACCGGGGAGCTGTTTTTT
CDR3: CASRIGRVGTTGELFF

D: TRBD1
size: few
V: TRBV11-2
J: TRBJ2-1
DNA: TGTGCCAGCAGCTCGGGACAGGGAGCCTACAATGAGCAGTTCTTC
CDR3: CASSSGQGAYNEQFF

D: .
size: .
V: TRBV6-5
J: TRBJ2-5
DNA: TGTGCCAGCAGTTACTCGCAAGGGGTCTTGGAGACCCAGTACTTC
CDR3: CASSYSQGVLETQYF

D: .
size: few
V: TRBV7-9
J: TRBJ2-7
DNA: TGTGCCAGCAGAGAAGGACCCCCCCGCGGATACTACTCCTACGAGCAGTACTTC
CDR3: CASREGPPRGYYSYEQYF

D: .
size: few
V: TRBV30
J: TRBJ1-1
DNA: TGTGCCTGGAGTGTACAGAGGGGCACTGAAGCTTTCTTT
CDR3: CAWSVQRGTEAFF

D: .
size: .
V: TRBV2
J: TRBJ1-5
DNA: TGTGCCAGCAGTTTCGGGAGGAGCAATCAGCCCCAGCATTTT
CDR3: CASSFGRSNQPQHF

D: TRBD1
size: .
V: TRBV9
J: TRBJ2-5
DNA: TGTGCCAGCAGCGCCGGGACAGGGTCACCAGAGACCCAGTACTTC
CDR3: CASSAGTGSPETQYF

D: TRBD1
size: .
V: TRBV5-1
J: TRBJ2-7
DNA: TGCGCCAGCAGCTTAGGGACAGGACCCTACGAGCAGTACTTC
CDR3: CASSLGTGPYEQYF

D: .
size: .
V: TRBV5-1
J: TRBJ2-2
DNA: TGCGCCAGCAGCTTCCTAGAGAACACCGGGGAGCTGTTTTTT
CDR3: CASSFLENTGELFF

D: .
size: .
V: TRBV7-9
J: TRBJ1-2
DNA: TGTGCCAGCAGCTTGGGCGCAGCACTTTCTAACTATGGCTACACCTTC
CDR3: CASSLGAALSNYGYTF

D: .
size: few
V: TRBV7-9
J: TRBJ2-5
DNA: TGTGCCAGCAGTCTCCACCTGGAGACCCAGTACTTC
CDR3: CASSLHLETQYF